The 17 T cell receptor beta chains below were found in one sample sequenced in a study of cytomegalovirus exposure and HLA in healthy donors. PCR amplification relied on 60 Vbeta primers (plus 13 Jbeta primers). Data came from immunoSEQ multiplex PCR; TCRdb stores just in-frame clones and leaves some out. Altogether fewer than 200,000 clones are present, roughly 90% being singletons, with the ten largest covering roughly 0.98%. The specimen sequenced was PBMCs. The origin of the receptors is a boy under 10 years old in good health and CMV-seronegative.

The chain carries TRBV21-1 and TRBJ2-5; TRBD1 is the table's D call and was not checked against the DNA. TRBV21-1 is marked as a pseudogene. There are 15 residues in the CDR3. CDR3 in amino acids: CASSNAGRAWETQYF. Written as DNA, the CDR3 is TGTGCCAGCAGCAATGCCGGCAGGGCGTGGGAGACCCAGTACTTC.

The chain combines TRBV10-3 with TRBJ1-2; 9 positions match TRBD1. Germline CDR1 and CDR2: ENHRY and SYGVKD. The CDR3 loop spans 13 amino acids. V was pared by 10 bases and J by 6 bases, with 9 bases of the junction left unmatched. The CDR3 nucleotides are TGTGCCACCGCCCGGACAGGGGAAGATGGCTACACCTTC. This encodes CATARTGEDGYTF.

CDR3 in DNA: TGCGCCAGCAGCGAACGCGCGGGAGCGCACAATGAGCAGTTCTTC. Residues: CASSERAGAHNEQFF. The V gene is TRBV5-1, the J gene TRBJ2-1, with 7 bases aligning to TRBD2. This CDR3 is 15 amino acids long. After removal of 4 bases from V and 5 bases from J, the junction contained 9 bases not matched to a gene. Germline-derived CDR1 and CDR2 are SGHRS and YFSETQ.

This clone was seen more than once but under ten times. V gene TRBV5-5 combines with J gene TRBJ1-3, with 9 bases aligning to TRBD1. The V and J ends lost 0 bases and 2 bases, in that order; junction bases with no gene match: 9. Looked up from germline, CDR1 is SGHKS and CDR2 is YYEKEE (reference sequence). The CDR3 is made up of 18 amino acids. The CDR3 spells CASSLDPTGGPAGNTIYF. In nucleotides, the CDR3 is TGTGCCAGCAGCTTGGACCCTACAGGGGGCCCCGCTGGAAACACCATATATTTT.

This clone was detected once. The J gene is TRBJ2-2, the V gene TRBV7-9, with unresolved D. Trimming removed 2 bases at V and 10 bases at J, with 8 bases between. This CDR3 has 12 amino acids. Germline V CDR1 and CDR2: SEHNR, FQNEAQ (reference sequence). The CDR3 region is CASSLTSQELFF. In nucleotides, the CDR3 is TGTGCCAGCAGCTTAACATCCCAGGAGCTGTTTTTT.

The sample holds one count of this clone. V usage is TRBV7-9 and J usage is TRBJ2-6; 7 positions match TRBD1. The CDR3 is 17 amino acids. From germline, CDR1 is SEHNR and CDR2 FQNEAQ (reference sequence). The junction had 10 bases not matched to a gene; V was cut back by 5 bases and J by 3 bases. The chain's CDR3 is CASSRTGALGGANVLTF. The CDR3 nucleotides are TGTGCCAGCAGCAGAACAGGGGCCTTGGGTGGGGCCAACGTCCTGACTTTC.

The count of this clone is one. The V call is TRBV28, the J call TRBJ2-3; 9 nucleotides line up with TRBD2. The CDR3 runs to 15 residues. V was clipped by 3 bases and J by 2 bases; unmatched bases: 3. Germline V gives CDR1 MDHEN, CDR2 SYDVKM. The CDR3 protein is CASSFTSGPTDTQYF. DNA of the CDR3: TGTGCCAGCAGTTTCACTAGCGGGCCCACAGATACGCAGTATTTT.

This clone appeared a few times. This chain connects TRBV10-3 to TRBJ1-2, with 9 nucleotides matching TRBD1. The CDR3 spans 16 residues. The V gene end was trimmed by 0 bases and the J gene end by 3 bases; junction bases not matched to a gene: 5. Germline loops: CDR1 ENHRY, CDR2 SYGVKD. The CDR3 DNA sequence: TGTGCCATCAGTGAGTCTAAGGGACAGGGTGACTATGGCTACACCTTC. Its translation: CAISESKGQGDYGYTF.

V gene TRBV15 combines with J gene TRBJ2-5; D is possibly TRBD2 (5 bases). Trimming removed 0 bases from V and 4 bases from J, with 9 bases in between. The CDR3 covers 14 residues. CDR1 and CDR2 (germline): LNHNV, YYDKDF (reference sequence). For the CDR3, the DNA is TGTGCCACCAGCAGAGAGAGGGCTGTAGAGACCCAGTACTTC. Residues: CATSRERAVETQYF. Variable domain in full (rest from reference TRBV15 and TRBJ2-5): DAMVIQNPRYQVTQFGKPVTLSCSQTLNHNVMYWYQQKSSQAPKLLFHYYDKDFNNEADTPDNFQSRRPNTSFCFLDIRSPGLGDTAMYLCATSRERAVETQYFGPGTRLLVL.

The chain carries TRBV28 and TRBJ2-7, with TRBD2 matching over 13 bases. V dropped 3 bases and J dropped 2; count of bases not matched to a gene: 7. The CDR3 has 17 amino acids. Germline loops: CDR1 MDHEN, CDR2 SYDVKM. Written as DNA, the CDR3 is TGTGCCAGCAGTTTTATGAAAGGGACTAGCGGGACCTACGAGCAGTACTTC. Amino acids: CASSFMKGTSGTYEQYF.

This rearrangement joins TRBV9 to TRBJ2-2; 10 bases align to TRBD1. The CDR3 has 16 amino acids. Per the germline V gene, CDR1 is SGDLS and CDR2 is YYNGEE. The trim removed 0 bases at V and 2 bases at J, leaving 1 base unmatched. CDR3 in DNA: TGTGCCAGCAGCGTAGGGACAGGGGGAAACACCGGGGAGCTGTTTTTT. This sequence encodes CASSVGTGGNTGELFF. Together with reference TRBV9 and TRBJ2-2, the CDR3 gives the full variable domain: DSGVTQTPKHLITATGQRVTLRCSPRSGDLSVYWYQQSLDQGLQFLIQYYNGEERAKGNILERFSAQQFPDLHSELNLSSLELGDSALYFCASSVGTGGNTGELFFGEGSRLTVL.

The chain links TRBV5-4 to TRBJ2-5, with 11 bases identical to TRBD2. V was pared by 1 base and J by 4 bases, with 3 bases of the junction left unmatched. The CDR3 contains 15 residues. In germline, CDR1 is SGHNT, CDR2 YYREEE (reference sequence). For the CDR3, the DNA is TGTGCCAGCAGCTTGCCTAGCGGGAGGTCAGAGACCCAGTACTTC. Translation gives CASSLPSGRSETQYF.

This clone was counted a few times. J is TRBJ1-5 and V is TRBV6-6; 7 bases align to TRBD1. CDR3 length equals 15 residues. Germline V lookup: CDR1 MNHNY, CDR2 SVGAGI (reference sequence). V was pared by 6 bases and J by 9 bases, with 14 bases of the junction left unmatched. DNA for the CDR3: TGTGCCAGCAGACCTCACGACAGGGATGAAACGCCCCAGCATTTT. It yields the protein CASRPHDRDETPQHF.

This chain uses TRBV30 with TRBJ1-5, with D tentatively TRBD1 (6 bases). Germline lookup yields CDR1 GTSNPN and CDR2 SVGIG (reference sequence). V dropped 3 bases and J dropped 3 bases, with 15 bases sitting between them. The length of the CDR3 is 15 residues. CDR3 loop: CAWSYGQKSNQPQHF. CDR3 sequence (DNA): TGTGCCTGGAGCTACGGACAGAAGTCCAATCAGCCCCAGCATTTT. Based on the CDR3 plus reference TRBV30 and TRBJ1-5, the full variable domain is SQTIHQWPATLVQPVGSPLSLECTVEGTSNPNLYWYRQAAGRGLQLLFYSVGIGQISSEVPQNLSASRPQDRQFILSSKKLLLSDSGFYLCAWSYGQKSNQPQHFGDGTRLSIL.

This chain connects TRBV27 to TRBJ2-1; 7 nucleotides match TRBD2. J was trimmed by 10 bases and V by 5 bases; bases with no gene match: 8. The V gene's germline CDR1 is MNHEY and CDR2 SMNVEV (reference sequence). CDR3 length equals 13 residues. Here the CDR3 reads CASSGGGPREQFF. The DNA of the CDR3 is TGTGCCAGCAGTGGGGGAGGGCCGAGGGAGCAGTTCTTC.

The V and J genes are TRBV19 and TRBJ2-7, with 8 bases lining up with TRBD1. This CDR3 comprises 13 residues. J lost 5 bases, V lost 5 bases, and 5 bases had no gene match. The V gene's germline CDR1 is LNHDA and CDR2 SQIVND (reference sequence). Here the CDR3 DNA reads TGTGCCAGTAGTGCGAGGACAGGGAACGAGCAGTACTTC. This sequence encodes CASSARTGNEQYF.

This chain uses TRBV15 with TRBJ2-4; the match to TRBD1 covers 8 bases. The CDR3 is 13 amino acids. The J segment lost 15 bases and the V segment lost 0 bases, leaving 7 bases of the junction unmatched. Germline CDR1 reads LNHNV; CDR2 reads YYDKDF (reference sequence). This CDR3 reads CATSREGQGVSYF. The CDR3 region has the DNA TGTGCCACCAGCAGAGAAGGACAGGGTGTATCGTACTTC.